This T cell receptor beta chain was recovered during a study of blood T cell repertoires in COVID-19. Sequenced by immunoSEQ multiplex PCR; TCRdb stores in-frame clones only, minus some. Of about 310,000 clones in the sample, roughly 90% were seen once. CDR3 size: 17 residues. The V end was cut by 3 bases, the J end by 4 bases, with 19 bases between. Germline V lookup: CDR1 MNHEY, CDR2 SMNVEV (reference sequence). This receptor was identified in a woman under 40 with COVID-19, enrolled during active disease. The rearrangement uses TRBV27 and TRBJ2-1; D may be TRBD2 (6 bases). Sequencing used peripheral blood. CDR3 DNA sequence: TGTGCCAGCAGTTTGCAAGGAGGGCTAGCAGCTTACAATGAGCAGTTCTTC. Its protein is CASSLQGGLAAYNEQFF.